The source of this T cell receptor beta chain is a study of blood T cell repertoires in COVID-19 (dated by TCRdb to between 2020 and 2021). Background on the whole study: Samples covering the acute and convalescent phases of COVID-19 were provided by collaborators in the United States, Italy and Spain. Nearly every sample came with metadata listing a de-identified subject ID, COVID-19 status, age in years and sex. Where available, HLA class I and class II types were obtained from metadata supplied by the sample provider rather than from assay-based typing. The samples were drawn from the first 160 participants of the ongoing ImmuneRACE study and from 1,254 subjects provided by 6 global collaborators. Deeply sampled blood TCRbeta repertoires from subjects exposed to, actively infected with, or recovered from COVID-19 were included in the dataset. The prospective study material was composed of cDNA or gDNA derived from T cells, B-cell-depleted T cells, or PBMCs. A freely available public database, intended as a resource for researchers studying the immune response to SARS-CoV-2, is where the repertoires were released.

In Seattle, one collaborating source enrolled patients while the infection was active and tracked those patients longitudinally over the course of disease. Whole blood was collected in K2EDTA tubes by collaborating institutions according to the institutions' own protocols. For TCRbeta analysis, collaborators shipped samples in one of three forms: frozen whole blood, isolated PBMCs, or DNA extracted from either of those sample types. As concerns this clone: There is no known antigen for this receptor. Base qualities are missing; no much larger clone stands one base away.

The immunoSEQ Assay, a bias-controlled multiplex PCR, was used to amplify TCRbeta CDR3 regions from genomic DNA. The authors' analysis ran thus. Within the assay, amplification of reference gene primers was used to estimate how many nucleated cells each sample contained. Sequence reads were collapsed and filtered to measure the absolute abundance of every unique TCRbeta CDR3 rearrangement. Productive Simpson clonality was computed per sample as the square root of Simpson's diversity index over productive rearrangements. As stored in TCRdb, this immuneACCESS dataset retains in-frame rearrangements with V and J assigned. A fraction of the clones does not appear; measured against another copy, unresolved V genes explain less than half of the discrepancy, and the remainder lacks a known reason. V, J and clone size are taken as reported in that table, and D and trimming were inferred from the DNA itself. Here the sample has some 110,000 clones; approximately 74% occur a single time. 5.5% to 7.5% of the sample is in the top ten clones.

General findings and caveats noted by the study authors: How much clinical and demographic metadata was included differed by source and by participant, and the metadata was provided uncurated.

CDR1 MDHEN and CDR2 SYDVKM are derived from the germline V gene. From the cysteine up to the phenylalanine, the CDR3 has a length of 16 residues. The kept DNA is CDR3 alone, 48 bases in frame from the first base. V is trimmed back by 4 bases and J by 2 bases, and the junction contains 5 bases that no gene match accounts for. Specimen: peripheral blood. Rearrangement joined TRBV28 to TRBJ2-7; 13 central bases correspond to TRBD2. This sequence originates from an elderly man with COVID-19, enrolled during active disease. In nucleotides, the sequence is TGTGCCAGCAGTTCCTGGACTAGCGGGGGCCCCTACGAGCAGTACTTC. Its protein reads: CASSSWTSGGPYEQYF.